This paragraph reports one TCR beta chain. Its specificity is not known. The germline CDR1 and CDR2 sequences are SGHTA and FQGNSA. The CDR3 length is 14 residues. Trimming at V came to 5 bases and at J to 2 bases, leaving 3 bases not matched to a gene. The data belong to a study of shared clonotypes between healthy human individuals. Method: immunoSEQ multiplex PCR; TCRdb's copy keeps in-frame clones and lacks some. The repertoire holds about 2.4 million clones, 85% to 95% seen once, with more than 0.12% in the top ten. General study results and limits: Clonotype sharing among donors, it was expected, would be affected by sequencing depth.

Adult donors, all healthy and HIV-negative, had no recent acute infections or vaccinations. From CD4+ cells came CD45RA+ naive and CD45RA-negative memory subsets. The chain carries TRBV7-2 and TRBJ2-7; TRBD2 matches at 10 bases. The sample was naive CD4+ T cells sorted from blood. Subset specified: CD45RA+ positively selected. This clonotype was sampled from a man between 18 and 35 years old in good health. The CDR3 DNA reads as TGTGCCAGCAGCACAGCGGGAGGGCCCTACGAGCAGTACTTC. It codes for CASSTAGGPYEQYF.